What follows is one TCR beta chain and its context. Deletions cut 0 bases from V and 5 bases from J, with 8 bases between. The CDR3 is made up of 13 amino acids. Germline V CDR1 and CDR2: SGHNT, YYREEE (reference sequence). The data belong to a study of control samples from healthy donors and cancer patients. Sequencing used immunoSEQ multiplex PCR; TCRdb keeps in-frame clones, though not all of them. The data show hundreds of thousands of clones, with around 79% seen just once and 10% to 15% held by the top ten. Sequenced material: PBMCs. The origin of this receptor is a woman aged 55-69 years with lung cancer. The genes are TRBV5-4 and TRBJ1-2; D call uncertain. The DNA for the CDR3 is TGTGCCAGCAGCTTGGAAGGGCTGTATGGCTACACCTTC. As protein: CASSLEGLYGYTF.